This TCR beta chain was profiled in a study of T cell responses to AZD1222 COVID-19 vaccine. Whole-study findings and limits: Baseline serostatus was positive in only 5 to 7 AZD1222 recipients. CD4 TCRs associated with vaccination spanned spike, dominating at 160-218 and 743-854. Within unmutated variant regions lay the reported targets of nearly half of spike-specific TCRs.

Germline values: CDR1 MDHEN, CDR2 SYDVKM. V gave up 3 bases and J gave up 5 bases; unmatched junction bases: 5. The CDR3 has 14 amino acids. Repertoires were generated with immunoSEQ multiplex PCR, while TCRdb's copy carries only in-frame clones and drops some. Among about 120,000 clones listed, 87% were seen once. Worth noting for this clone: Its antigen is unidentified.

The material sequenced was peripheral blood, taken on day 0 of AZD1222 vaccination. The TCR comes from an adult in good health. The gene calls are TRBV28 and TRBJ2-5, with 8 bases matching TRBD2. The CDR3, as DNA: TGTGCCAGCAGTTTGGCGGGAGGATTGGAGACCCAGTACTTC. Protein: CASSLAGGLETQYF. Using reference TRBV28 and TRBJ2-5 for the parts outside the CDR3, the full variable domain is DVKVTQSSRYLVKRTGEKVFLECVQDMDHENMFWYRQDPGLGLRLIYFSYDVKMKEKGDIPEGYSVSREKKERFSLILESASTNQTSMYLCASSLAGGLETQYFGPGTRLLVL.